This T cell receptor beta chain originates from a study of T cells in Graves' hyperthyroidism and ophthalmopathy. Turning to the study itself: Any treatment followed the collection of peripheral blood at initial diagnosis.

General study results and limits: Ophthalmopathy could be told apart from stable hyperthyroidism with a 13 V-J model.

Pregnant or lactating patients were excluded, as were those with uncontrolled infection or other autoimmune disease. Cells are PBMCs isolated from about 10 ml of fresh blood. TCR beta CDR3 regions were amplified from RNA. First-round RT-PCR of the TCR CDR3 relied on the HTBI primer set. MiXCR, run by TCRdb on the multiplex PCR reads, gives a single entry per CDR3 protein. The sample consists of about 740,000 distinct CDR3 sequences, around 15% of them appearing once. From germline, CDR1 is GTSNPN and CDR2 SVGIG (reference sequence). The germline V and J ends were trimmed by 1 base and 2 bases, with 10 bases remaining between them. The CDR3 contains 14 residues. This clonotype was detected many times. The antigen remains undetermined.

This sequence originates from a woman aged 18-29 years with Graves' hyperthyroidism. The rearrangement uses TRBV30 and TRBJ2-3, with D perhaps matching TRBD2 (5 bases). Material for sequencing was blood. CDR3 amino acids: CAWSAGLSTDTQYF. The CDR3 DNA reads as TGTGCCTGGAGTGCCGGACTGTCCACAGATACGCAGTATTTT.